This T cell receptor beta chain stems from a study of Tregs in tolerant kidney transplant recipients. Clones were sequenced by immunoSEQ multiplex PCR, and TCRdb holds only the in-frame ones, with some missing. The data show about 120,000 clones, roughly 92% seen once. For this clone: The antigen is unknown.

Overall study findings and caveats: Expanding Tregs on activated donor B cells appeared to best identify donor-specific TCRbeta clones. This study did not directly address biological reproducibility.

The TCR sequence derives from a human donor in good health. The sequencing sample was made of CD4+ T cells from blood.

CDR3 residues: CASSLPLADTQYF. The CDR3 DNA reads TGTGCCAGCAGCTTACCGCTAGCAGATACGCAGTATTTT. This sequence joins TRBV7-9 and TRBJ2-3; D ambiguous. The V end was cut by 2 bases, the J end by 4 bases, with 7 bases between. The germline V gene encodes CDR1 SEHNR and CDR2 FQNEAQ (reference sequence). The CDR3 sequence is 13 residues long. Complete variable domain (other parts from reference TRBV7-9 and TRBJ2-3): DTGVSQNPRHKITKRGQNVTFRCDPISEHNRLYWYRQTLGQGPEFLTYFQNEAQLEKSRLLSDRFSAERPKGSFSTLEIQRTEQGDSAMYLCASSLPLADTQYFGPGTRLTVL.